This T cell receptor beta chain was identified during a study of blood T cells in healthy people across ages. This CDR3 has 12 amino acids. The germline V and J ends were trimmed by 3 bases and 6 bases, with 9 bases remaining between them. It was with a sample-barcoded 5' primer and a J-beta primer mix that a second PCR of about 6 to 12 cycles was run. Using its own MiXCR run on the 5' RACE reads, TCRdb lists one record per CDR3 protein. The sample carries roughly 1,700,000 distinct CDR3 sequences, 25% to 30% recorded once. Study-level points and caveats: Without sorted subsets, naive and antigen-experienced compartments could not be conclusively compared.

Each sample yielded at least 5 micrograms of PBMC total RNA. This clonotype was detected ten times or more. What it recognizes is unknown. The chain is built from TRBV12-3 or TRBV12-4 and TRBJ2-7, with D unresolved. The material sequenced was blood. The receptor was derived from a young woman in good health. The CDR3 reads CASSLGGIEQYF. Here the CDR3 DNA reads TGTGCCAGCAGTTTGGGTGGAATCGAGCAGTACTTC.